This T cell receptor (beta chain) emerged from a study of brain T cells in children with intractable seizures (dated by TCRdb to 2020 to 2023). Regarding the study in general: A NanoString immunology panel was first used to screen resected brain tissue from around 57 pediatric epilepsy surgery cases for immune gene transcripts. About 70% of the 12 selected surgery cases also had pre-surgery blood sequenced, which left four cases with brain tissue only. Beyond this particular receptor, the publication reports: Because sequencing depth differed between pre- and post-surgery blood, the absence of clones from the pre-surgery sample may reflect undersampling. Viral specificity was inferred only from CDR3 sequence similarity, and patients' HCMV serostatus was unknown.

The sample's time point label is to be understood as: blood from clinic visit 5 months post-surgery; TSC patient then seizure free. Surgery cases with the highest brain T cell transcript signatures were selected for TCR beta chain sequencing of brain tissue and, where available, blood. Patients had been treated with at least one anti-epileptic drug before surgery. TCR-sequenced patients were children with drug-resistant epilepsy due to tuberous sclerosis complex, focal cortical dysplasia, Rasmussen encephalitis or hemimegalencephaly. Bulk genomic DNA was isolated from unsorted brain tissue and whole blood using the Monarch genomic DNA purification kit. The junction carries 9 bases between V and J, which are trimmed by 0 bases and 15 bases respectively. As encoded in the germline V gene, CDR1 is MNHNS while CDR2 is SASEGT. From the cysteine through the phenylalanine, the CDR3 covers 11 amino acids. Only the CDR3 DNA is retained, 33 bases long and in frame from the first base.

The count of this clone is one. It has no known antigen specificity. No much larger clonotype is one base removed from it; base qualities were not supplied. The immunoSEQ assay was used to generate TCR beta chain sequences from genomic DNA. Processing in the source paper ran as follows. CDR3 sequences that did not begin with the conserved framework cysteine at position 104 were removed by hand. To get clonality, the normalized Shannon's Diversity Index was subtracted from one, giving values from 0 (maximal diversity) to 1 (oligoclonal). To check whether a given CDR3 had different frequencies in two samples, for example brain versus blood, chi-squared comparison-of-proportions tests were used. Public clonotypes were found by searching immuneACCESS, and the VDJdb browser was used to assess similarity to known antiviral clonotypes. The immuneACCESS repertoire file appears here via TCRdb, limited to in-frame rearrangements. These files lack a portion of the clones; in checked studies, under half of the deficit traces to unresolved V genes, and the cause of the others is not known. V and J calls and clone size follow that table, whereas D and trimming were derived from the DNA. The sample table holds around 340,000 clones, of which 85% to 95% were seen once. The ten largest account for around 5% of the sample.

The sequencing used peripheral blood, collected around 5 months after surgery. This TCR was sampled from a boy less than two years old with tuberous sclerosis and intractable seizures. The sequence joins TRBV6-1 to TRBJ2-4; the best D guess is TRBD2, with 6 bases matching. The DNA sequence reads TGTGCCAGCAGTGAAGCCAGGGACTGGTACTTC. Its protein is CASSEARDWYF.